This entry lists 3 T cell receptor beta chains sequenced from one sample in a study of cytomegalovirus exposure and HLA in healthy donors. With 60 Vbeta and 13 Jbeta primers, the PCR was carried out. TCRdb's table, derived via immunoSEQ multiplex PCR, lists solely in-frame clones and lacks some. The table lists roughly 290,000 clones, over 70% of them singletons. Specimen: PBMCs. The source is a girl aged 2 to 9 in good health and CMV-seronegative.

V usage is TRBV19 and J usage is TRBJ2-5, with TRBD1 as a possible D gene (7 bases). Germline values: CDR1 LNHDA, CDR2 SQIVND (reference sequence). Between the trimmed V and J ends, which lost 6 bases and 5 bases, there was a span of 16 bases. The CDR3 is made up of 14 amino acids. The CDR3 is CASSAGGGWETQYF. Written as DNA, the CDR3 is TGTGCCAGTAGCGCAGGGGGAGGTTGGGAGACCCAGTACTTC.

V and J are TRBV28 and TRBJ2-7, with D perhaps TRBD1 (5 bases). The CDR3 totals 12 residues. Germline V gene sequence: CDR1 MDHEN, CDR2 SYDVKM. Between the trimmed V and J ends, which lost 7 bases and 0 bases, there was a span of 7 bases. The CDR3 reads CASIGASYEQYF. For the CDR3, the DNA is TGTGCCAGCATTGGGGCCTCCTACGAGCAGTACTTC.

This clone was detected once. At one end, the junction sequence differs from germline, possibly due to a read error. This rearrangement joins TRBV7-9 to TRBJ1-1; unclear D gene. The CDR3 is 18 amino acids. In germline, CDR1 is SEHNR, CDR2 FQNEAQ (reference sequence). The DNA of the CDR3 is TGTTCCAGCAGCTTTATGGCCAGGCCGCATTTGGGGAACACTGAAGCTTTCTTT. Its protein is CSSSFMARPHLGNTEAFF.